This T cell receptor beta chain was identified during a study of T cells in Graves' hyperthyroidism and ophthalmopathy. The study, taken as a whole, reports: Most thyroid clonotypes with frequency above 0.001 were detected in blood.

This clonotype showed up many times. The antigen remains unidentified. From germline, CDR1 is DFQATT and CDR2 SNEGSKA (reference sequence). The length of the CDR3 is 14 residues. The V end was cut by 6 bases, the J end by 6 bases, with 20 bases between. Amplification of TCR beta CDR3 regions used RNA as the template. The HTBI set primed first-round TCR CDR3 RT-PCR. TCRdb itself ran the multiplex PCR reads through MiXCR, one entry per CDR3 protein. The sample has about 46,000 distinct CDR3 sequences; over 45% are singletons. Graves' hyperthyroidism without ophthalmopathy progression within 18 months was termed stable. Exclusion followed for patients with uncontrolled infection, other autoimmune disease, pregnancy or lactation.

The sequenced sample consisted of peripheral blood or thyroid tissue (not recorded which). This receptor was obtained from a woman aged 45-59 years with Graves' hyperthyroidism. This chain joins TRBV20-1 and TRBJ1-2; D is possibly TRBD1 (5 bases). The CDR3 protein is CSAHIGGTTDGYTF. The CDR3 bases are TGCAGTGCCCACATTGGGGGGACGACGGATGGCTACACCTTC.